This TCR beta chain was obtained from a study of T cell changes during pregnancy in multiple sclerosis. Using immunoSEQ multiplex PCR, the repertoire was profiled, and TCRdb retains in-frame clones only, with some absent. The sample has approximately 79,000 clones, roughly nine tenths seen once. The V and J ends lost 9 bases and 4 bases respectively, with 10 bases between them. Germline CDR1 is SNHLY and CDR2 is FYNNEI. CDR3 length: 11 amino acids. The TCR comes from a female donor with multiple sclerosis, enrolled in a pregnancy study. The chain links TRBV2 to TRBJ2-7; no clear D gene. This specimen was CD4+ T cells from peripheral blood mononuclear cells, taken before pregnancy. Here the CDR3 DNA reads TGTGCCAGTATGGAGATGTACGAGCAGTACTTC. This codes for CASMEMYEQYF.